Listed below are T cell receptor beta chains from one sample, sequenced in a study of molecular identifiers for immune sequencing clone quantification. TCRdb recomputed calls from the PCR reads with MiXCR, one row per CDR3 protein. The sample lists 15,000 to 20,000 distinct CDR3 sequences; about a fifth were seen once. Specimen: naive CD8+ T cells from blood, with Jurkat cell RNA spiked in. The receptors shown here come from a human donor in good health. Some libraries in this study had Jurkat cell RNA spiked in. Each CDR3 is given with its conserved first and last residue. A D gene is named only where the DNA matches it firmly. Size tells how often a clone was seen (once, few, many) or the class of an expanded clone, and some rows leave it out.

v_call,clone_size,d_call,j_call,cdr3_aa,cdr3_nt
TRBV20-1,few,NA,TRBJ2-3,CSARGRDATDTQYF,TGCAGTGCTAGAGGCCGGGACGCCACAGATACGCAGTATTTT
TRBV7-2,few,TRBD2,TRBJ2-3,CASSQRAGGSTDTQYF,TGTGCCAGCAGCCAACGAGCGGGAGGCAGCACAGATACGCAGTATTTT
TRBV6-6,many,TRBD2,TRBJ2-7,CASTLAGVSYEQYF,TGTGCCAGCACTCTAGCGGGAGTCTCCTACGAGCAGTACTTC
TRBV9,many,TRBD2,TRBJ2-5,CASSAGTSDQETQYF,TGTGCCAGCAGCGCCGGGACTAGCGACCAAGAGACCCAGTACTTC
TRBV19,NA,NA,TRBJ1-1,CASSWAVNTEAFF,TGTGCCAGTAGTTGGGCGGTTAACACTGAAGCTTTCTTT
TRBV6-2/TRBV6-3,few,NA,TRBJ2-7,CASSYTGLPYEQYF,TGTGCCAGCAGTTACACCGGGCTCCCTTACGAGCAGTACTTC
TRBV5-1,NA,NA,TRBJ2-5,CAGTGLLETQYF,TGCGCCGGCACAGGGCTCCTAGAGACCCAGTACTTC
TRBV2,many,TRBD2,TRBJ2-7,CASNSHLTSGRTVYEQYF,TGTGCCAGCAATTCCCACCTGACTAGCGGGAGAACTGTCTACGAGCAGTACTTC
TRBV7-9,many,NA,TRBJ2-1,CASSLGGRTYNEQFF,TGTGCCAGCAGCTTAGGGGGGAGAACCTACAATGAGCAGTTCTTC
TRBV12-3/TRBV12-4,many,TRBD2,TRBJ2-3,CASSFAGVADTQYF,TGTGCCAGCAGTTTTGCGGGAGTCGCAGATACGCAGTATTTT
TRBV6-5,many,NA,TRBJ2-5,CASSHLLGGETQYF,TGTGCCAGCAGTCACCTCCTCGGGGGAGAGACCCAGTACTTC
TRBV28,many,TRBD1,TRBJ2-5,CASSYDRVGETQYF,TGTGCCAGCAGTTACGACAGGGTAGGAGAGACCCAGTACTTC
TRBV5-8,few,TRBD2,TRBJ2-3,CASSLVLAGDTQYF,TGTGCCAGCAGCTTGGTCCTAGCGGGAGATACGCAGTATTTT
TRBV7-9,many,TRBD1,TRBJ2-7,CASSSRQGFWDEQYF,TGTGCCAGCAGCTCCAGACAGGGGTTCTGGGACGAGCAGTACTTC
TRBV28,NA,NA,TRBJ2-2,CASNGNTGEQFF,TGTGCCAGCAACGGGAACACCGGGGAGCAGTTTTTT
TRBV6-6,many,TRBD2,TRBJ2-5,CASSYASGRVETQYF,TGTGCCAGCAGTTACGCTAGCGGGAGGGTCGAGACCCAGTACTTC
TRBV6-5,many,TRBD2,TRBJ2-1,CASSIALAPYNEQFF,TGTGCCAGCAGTATCGCACTAGCGCCCTACAATGAGCAGTTCTTC
TRBV4-1,NA,NA,TRBJ1-1,CASSQTEGLRAFF,TGCGCCAGCAGCCAAACGGAGGGGCTACGGGCTTTCTTT
TRBV29-1,many,NA,TRBJ2-1,CSAGEVRYSYNEQFF,TGCAGCGCCGGGGAGGTGAGGTACTCCTACAATGAGCAGTTCTTC
TRBV9,many,NA,TRBJ2-7,CASSPTGIGEQYF,TGTGCCAGCAGCCCCACCGGGATTGGGGAGCAGTACTTC
TRBV11-2,many,TRBD2,TRBJ2-7,CASTGLGEGRYEQYF,TGTGCCAGCACCGGTCTCGGGGAGGGCCGCTACGAGCAGTACTTC
TRBV29-1,many,TRBD1,TRBJ2-1,CSVSDRGSYYNEQFF,TGCAGCGTTTCGGACAGGGGGAGTTACTACAATGAGCAGTTCTTC
TRBV15,NA,TRBD2,TRBJ2-3,CATSRDHYTAEEATSADTQYF,TGTGCCACCAGCAGAGATCACTATACGGCAGAAGAGGCAACTAGCGCAGATACGCAGTATTTT
TRBV7-6,few,TRBD2,TRBJ2-1,CASSSKWAGRDPHNEQFF,TGTGCCAGCAGCTCGAAGTGGGCCGGGAGGGACCCGCACAATGAGCAGTTCTTC
TRBV2,many,NA,TRBJ2-7,CASSGTPYEQYF,TGTGCCAGCTCCGGGACACCCTACGAGCAGTACTTC
TRBV20-1,many,TRBD2,TRBJ2-7,CSASPTSGNYEQYF,TGCAGTGCTAGCCCGACTAGCGGTAACTACGAGCAGTACTTC
TRBV2,many,NA,TRBJ2-3,CASGRRADTQYF,TGTGCCAGCGGGAGGAGAGCAGATACGCAGTATTTT
TRBV6-2/TRBV6-3,few,NA,TRBJ2-1,CASSFPRYNEQFF,TGTGCCAGCAGTTTTCCCCGATACAATGAGCAGTTCTTC
TRBV19,many,NA,TRBJ1-1,CASSIDVGLGRQTEAFF,TGTGCCAGTAGTATAGATGTGGGCTTGGGGCGGCAAACTGAAGCTTTCTTT
TRBV9,NA,TRBD2,TRBJ2-1,CASSSGTSSYNEQFF,TGTGCCAGCAGCTCCGGGACTAGCTCCTACAATGAGCAGTTCTTC
TRBV5-6,many,TRBD2,TRBJ2-1,CASSTGLAGSEQFF,TGTGCCAGCAGTACTGGACTAGCGGGAAGTGAGCAGTTCTTC
TRBV13,many,TRBD1,TRBJ2-1,CASDRRDRQFF,TGTGCCAGCGACCGCCGGGACAGGCAGTTCTTC
TRBV28,once,NA,TRBJ2-5,CASSSDTRQETQYF,TGTGCCAGCAGTTCAGACACCCGACAAGAGACCCAGTACTTC
TRBV19,few,TRBD1,TRBJ2-2,CASSIPGGIGELFF,TGTGCCAGTAGTATCCCAGGGGGCATCGGGGAGCTGTTTTTT
TRBV7-6,many,NA,TRBJ1-1,CASSIGQLTEAFF,TGTGCCAGCAGCATCGGACAGCTAACTGAAGCTTTCTTT
TRBV9,medium-sized,TRBD2,TRBJ2-7,CASSVGSGSIDEQYF,TGTGCCAGCAGCGTAGGGAGCGGGAGCATCGACGAGCAGTACTTC
TRBV7-9,many,NA,TRBJ2-1,CASNDLGGAGSSYNEQFF,TGTGCCAGCAACGATTTAGGTGGTGCAGGGAGCTCCTACAATGAGCAGTTCTTC
TRBV6-5,many,TRBD1,TRBJ2-7,CASSYGQGRSYEQYF,TGTGCCAGCAGTTATGGACAGGGTCGTTCCTACGAGCAGTACTTC
TRBV29-1,many,TRBD2,TRBJ2-1,CSVGGSNNEQFF,TGCAGCGTTGGCGGGAGCAACAATGAGCAGTTCTTC
TRBV21-1,NA,NA,TRBJ2-5,CASSKDNRQSLQETQYF,TGTGCCAGCAGCAAAGATAACAGACAATCCCTCCAAGAGACCCAGTACTTC
TRBV6-1,many,NA,TRBJ2-7,CASSEVSYEQYF,TGTGCCAGCAGTGAAGTTAGCTACGAGCAGTACTTC
TRBV27,NA,NA,TRBJ2-7,CASSPNAGNYEQYF,TGTGCCAGCAGTCCAAATGCAGGGAACTACGAGCAGTACTTC
TRBV27,NA,NA,TRBJ2-4,CASSQDGFAKNIQYF,TGTGCCAGCAGTCAGGACGGATTTGCCAAAAACATTCAGTACTTC
TRBV11-2,few,NA,TRBJ2-1,CASSFVHSIYNEQFF,TGTGCCAGCAGCTTTGTCCACTCGATCTACAATGAGCAGTTCTTC
TRBV10-3,medium-sized,TRBD1,TRBJ2-1,CAISEPGTGRYNEQFF,TGTGCCATCAGTGAGCCCGGGACAGGGCGATACAATGAGCAGTTCTTC
TRBV5-1,NA,NA,TRBJ2-4,CASSLALAVVAKNIQYF,TGCGCCAGCAGCTTGGCCTTGGCGGTCGTAGCCAAAAACATTCAGTACTTC
TRBV7-9,few,TRBD2,TRBJ2-7,CASHRGRDEQYF,TGTGCCAGCCACCGGGGGAGGGACGAGCAGTACTTC